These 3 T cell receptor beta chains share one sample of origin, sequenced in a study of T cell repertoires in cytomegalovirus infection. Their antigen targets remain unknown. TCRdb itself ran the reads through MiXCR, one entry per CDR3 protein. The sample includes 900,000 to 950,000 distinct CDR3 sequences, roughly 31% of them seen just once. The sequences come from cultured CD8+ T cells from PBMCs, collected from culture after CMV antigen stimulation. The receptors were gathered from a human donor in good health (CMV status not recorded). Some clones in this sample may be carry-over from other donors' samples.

The CDR3 loop is CASSFPASGGIQETQYF. The CDR3 nucleotides are TGTGCCAGCAGCTTCCCGGCTAGCGGGGGAATCCAAGAGACCCAGTACTTC. The chain joins TRBV7-2 to TRBJ2-5; TRBD2 agrees at 10 bases. Per the germline V gene, CDR1 is SGHTA and CDR2 is FQGNSA. The CDR3 runs 17 residues. V gave up 3 bases and J gave up 1 base; unmatched junction bases: 8.

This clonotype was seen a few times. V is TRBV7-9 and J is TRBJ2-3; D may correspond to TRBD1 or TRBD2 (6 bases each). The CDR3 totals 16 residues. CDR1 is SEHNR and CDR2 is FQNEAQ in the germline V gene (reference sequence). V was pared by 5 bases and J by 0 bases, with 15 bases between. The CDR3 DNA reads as TGTGCCAGCAGCCACACCTTCGGGGGCAGCACAGATACGCAGTATTTT. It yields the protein CASSHTFGGSTDTQYF. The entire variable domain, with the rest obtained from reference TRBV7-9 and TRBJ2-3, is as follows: DTGVSQNPRHKITKRGQNVTFRCDPISEHNRLYWYRQTLGQGPEFLTYFQNEAQLEKSRLLSDRFSAERPKGSFSTLEIQRTEQGDSAMYLCASSHTFGGSTDTQYFGPGTRLTVL.

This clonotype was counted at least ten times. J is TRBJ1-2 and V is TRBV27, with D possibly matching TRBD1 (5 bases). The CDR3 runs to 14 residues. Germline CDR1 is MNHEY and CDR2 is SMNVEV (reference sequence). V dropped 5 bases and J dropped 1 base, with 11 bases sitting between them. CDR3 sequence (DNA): TGTGCCAGCAGTCCGGGACCTCTTAACTATGGCTACACCTTC. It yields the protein CASSPGPLNYGYTF.